This TCR beta chain was captured in a study of blood T cells in healthy people across ages. Combining a sample-barcoded 5' primer with a J-beta primer mix, a second PCR ran for roughly 7 to 12 cycles. MiXCR, run by TCRdb on the 5' RACE reads, gives a single entry per CDR3 protein. The sample consists of about 320,000 distinct CDR3 sequences, 27% of them appearing once. General study findings and limits: For the donors, CMV status was unknown and possibly confounded expanded clonotype changes.

In this sample, this clonotype turned up many times. The antigen remains undetermined. Losses at the gene ends were 5 bases for V and 2 bases for J; bases not matched to a gene: 6. This CDR3 spans 15 amino acids. Looked up from germline, CDR1 is SGHDN and CDR2 is FVKESK. The chain has TRBV14 and TRBJ2-3; the match to TRBD2 covers 8 bases. Sequenced: blood. The receptor comes from a woman in her 70s in good health. The CDR3 bases are TGTGCCAGCAGCGAGATCGGGGGGGTCACAGATACGCAGTATTTT. This gives the protein CASSEIGGVTDTQYF.